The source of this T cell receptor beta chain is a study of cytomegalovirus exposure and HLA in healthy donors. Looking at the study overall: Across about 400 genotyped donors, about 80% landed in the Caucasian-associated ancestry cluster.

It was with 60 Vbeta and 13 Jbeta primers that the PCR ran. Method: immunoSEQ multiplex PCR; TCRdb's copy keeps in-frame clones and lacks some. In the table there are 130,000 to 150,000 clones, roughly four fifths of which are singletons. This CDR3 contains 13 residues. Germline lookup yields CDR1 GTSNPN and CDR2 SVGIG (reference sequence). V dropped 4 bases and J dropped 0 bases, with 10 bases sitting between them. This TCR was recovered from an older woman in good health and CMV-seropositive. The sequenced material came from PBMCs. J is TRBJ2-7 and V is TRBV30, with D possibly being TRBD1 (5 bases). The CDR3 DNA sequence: TGTGCCTGGATACCGCAGGGCTCCTACGAGCAGTACTTC. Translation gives CAWIPQGSYEQYF.